The sequence of this TCR beta chain was determined in a study of post-analysis software for immune sequencing data. General study findings and limits: Patients had higher frequencies than controls of roughly 5 TRBV segments, including TRBV5-6, TRBV5-1 and TRBV20-1.

The V end was cut by 9 bases, the J end by 7 bases, with 22 bases between. In germline, CDR1 is MDHEN, CDR2 SYDVKM. The CDR3 sequence is 14 residues long. cDNA libraries of TCR beta carried unique molecular identifiers. One entry per CDR3 protein, called by TCRdb with MiXCR from the PCR reads. Found here are hundreds of thousands of distinct CDR3 sequences, 55% to 60% of them singletons; the top ten hold approximately 10%. On this clonotype itself: Antigen: not known.

The sequenced material came from blood. This clonotype originated in a girl between 2 and 10 years old with multiple sclerosis. The V gene is TRBV28, the J gene TRBJ2-7, with TRBD2 as a possible D gene (6 bases). CDR3 nucleotides: TGTGCCAGTATTCTAGCGAGAGACTACAATGAGCAGTACTTC. Translating gives CASILARDYNEQYF.